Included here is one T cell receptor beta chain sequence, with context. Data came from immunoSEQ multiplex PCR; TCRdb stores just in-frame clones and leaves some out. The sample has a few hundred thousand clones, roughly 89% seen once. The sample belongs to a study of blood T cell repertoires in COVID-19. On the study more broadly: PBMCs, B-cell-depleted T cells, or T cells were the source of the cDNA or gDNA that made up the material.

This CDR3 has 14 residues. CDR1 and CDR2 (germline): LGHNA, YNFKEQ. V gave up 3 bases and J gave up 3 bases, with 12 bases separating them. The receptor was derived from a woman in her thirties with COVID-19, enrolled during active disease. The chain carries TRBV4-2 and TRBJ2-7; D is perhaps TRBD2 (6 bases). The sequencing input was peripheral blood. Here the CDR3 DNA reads TGTGCCAGCAGCCAGGAAAGGCGGGACTACGAGCAGTACTTC. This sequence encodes CASSQERRDYEQYF.